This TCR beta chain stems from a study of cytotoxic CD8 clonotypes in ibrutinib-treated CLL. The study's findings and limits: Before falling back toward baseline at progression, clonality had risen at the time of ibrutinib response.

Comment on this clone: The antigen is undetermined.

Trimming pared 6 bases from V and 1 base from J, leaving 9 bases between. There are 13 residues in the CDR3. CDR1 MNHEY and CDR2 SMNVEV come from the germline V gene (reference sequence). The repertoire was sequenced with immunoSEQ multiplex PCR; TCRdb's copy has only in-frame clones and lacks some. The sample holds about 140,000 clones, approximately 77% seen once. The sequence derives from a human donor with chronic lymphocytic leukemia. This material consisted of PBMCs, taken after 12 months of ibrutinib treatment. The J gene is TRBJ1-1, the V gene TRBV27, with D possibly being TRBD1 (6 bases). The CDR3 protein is CASRPTGNTEAFF. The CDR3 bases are TGTGCCAGCAGACCGACAGGGAACACTGAAGCTTTCTTT.